This T cell receptor beta chain was retrieved from a study of metastatic and nonmetastatic thyroid tumors. Overall study results and limits: In both blood and tumor samples, TCR beta diversity was reported significantly higher for malignant than benign nodules.

TCRdb reanalyzed the PCR reads with MiXCR. The sample shows roughly 55,000 clones, around 16% of them seen only once. Prior to thyroid surgery, none of the patients had received any treatment. Germline CDR1 is SEHNR and CDR2 is FQNEAQ (reference sequence). This CDR3 comprises 15 residues. V gave up 5 bases and J gave up 4 bases, with 18 bases separating them. In the case of this clone: No antigen is known for it.

This chain connects TRBV7-9 to TRBJ2-7; D may match TRBD1 or TRBD2 (6 bases each). This receptor was identified in a male donor with papillary thyroid cancer or a benign thyroid nodule (not recorded which). Some clones in this sample may be carry-over from other donors' samples. Sequenced input: blood. The DNA for the CDR3 is TGTGCCAGCAGCCCCGCGGGTGGGGGGCAGTACGAGCAGTACTTC. It translates to CASSPAGGGQYEQYF.